The 20 T cell receptor beta chains below all came from one sample that was sequenced in a study of shared clonotypes between healthy human individuals. Measured with immunoSEQ multiplex PCR; TCRdb has only the in-frame clones, and not every one. The table includes about 1.5 million clones, 98% detected once. Sequencing was performed on naive CD4+ T cells sorted from blood. Subset denoted: CD45RA+ positively selected. The receptors shown here come from a man in his thirties or forties in good health.

As to this clone: Other DNA sequences within the sample encode an identical CDR3. The chain combines TRBV7-9 with TRBJ1-4; TRBD1 aligns across 10 bases. There are 14 residues in the CDR3. V lost 4 bases, J lost 5 bases, and 1 base stayed unmatched. Germline V gene data show CDR1 as SEHNR and CDR2 as FQNEAQ (reference sequence). The CDR3 DNA sequence: TGTGCCAGCAGCTCGGGACAGGGGAATGAAAAACTGTTTTTT. It is translated as CASSSGQGNEKLFF.

This chain links TRBV11-2 with TRBJ2-3; D may be TRBD2 (7 bases). The CDR3 is made up of 14 amino acids. Germline V CDR1 and CDR2: SGHAT, FQNNGV. Between the trimmed V and J ends, which lost 8 bases and 3 bases, there was a span of 15 bases. The CDR3 DNA is TGTGCCAGCCGAGGGGGGGGCGTAACAGATACGCAGTATTTT. Translating it yields CASRGGGVTDTQYF.

The V and J genes are TRBV6-5 and TRBJ1-5; 7 bases fit TRBD1. Trimming removed 4 bases from V and 2 bases from J; junction bases left unmatched: 2. CDR3 size: 14 residues. From germline, CDR1 is MNHEY and CDR2 SVGAGI. The CDR3: CASSFDRGNQPQHF. The CDR3, as DNA: TGTGCCAGCAGTTTCGACAGGGGCAATCAGCCCCAGCATTTT.

The chain couples TRBV10-3 to TRBJ2-1, with 10 positions matching TRBD2. The CDR3 sequence is 16 residues long. Trimming at V came to 6 bases and at J to 8 bases, leaving 13 bases not matched to a gene. Germline V gives CDR1 ENHRY, CDR2 SYGVKD. CDR3 loop: CAISERRLAGVYEQFF. CDR3 coding DNA: TGTGCCATCAGCGAGCGGAGGCTAGCGGGAGTCTATGAGCAGTTCTTC.

J is TRBJ2-1 and V is TRBV6-4; 8 bases fit TRBD2. Germline CDR1 and CDR2: MRHNA and SNTAGT. This CDR3 spans 13 amino acids. Germline trimming cut 4 bases from V and 10 bases from J; bases unmatched to any gene: 6. CDR3 DNA sequence: TGTGCCAGCAGTGCTAGCGGGCAGGGAGAGCAGTTCTTC. It codes for CASSASGQGEQFF.

This chain connects TRBV18 to TRBJ2-6; D is ambiguous. This CDR3 region has 13 residues. Germline V gene sequence: CDR1 KGHSH, CDR2 LQKENI. Between the trimmed V and J ends, which lost 5 bases and 2 bases, there was a span of 4 bases. DNA of the CDR3: TGTGCCAGCTCAGAAACTGGGGCCAACGTCCTGACTTTC. It specifies CASSETGANVLTF.

The chain has TRBV27 and TRBJ1-5; no firm D call. The CDR3 runs 15 residues. The ends were cut back, 4 bases at V and 0 bases at J, with 10 bases in the middle. CDR1 and CDR2 from the germline V gene are MNHEY and SMNVEV (reference sequence). CDR3 region: CASSYLGGSNQPQHF. The CDR3 nucleotides read TGTGCCAGCAGTTACTTGGGTGGTAGCAATCAGCCCCAGCATTTT.

This clone was seen only once. This sequence joins TRBV28 and TRBJ1-1; D is undetermined. The CDR3 extends over 14 amino acids. Trimming took 3 bases from V and 1 from J, leaving 9 bases between them. The germline V gene has CDR1 MDHEN and CDR2 SYDVKM. The CDR3 coding sequence is TGTGCCAGCAGTTTGATAATTCCGAACACTGAAGCTTTCTTT. Its protein product is CASSLIIPNTEAFF.

V and J are TRBV7-2 and TRBJ1-1, with unresolved D. The germline V and J ends were trimmed by 1 base and 4 bases, with 10 bases remaining between them. The length of the CDR3 is 14 residues. CDR1 SGHTA and CDR2 FQGNSA come from the germline V gene. CDR3: CASSLVVGSTEAFF. The DNA for the CDR3 is TGTGCCAGCAGCTTAGTTGTAGGCTCCACTGAAGCTTTCTTT.

The J gene is TRBJ1-1, the V gene TRBV28, with TRBD1 identical over 7 bases. V gave up 6 bases and J gave up 8 bases; unmatched junction bases: 3. CDR3 size: 11 residues. Germline V gene sequence: CDR1 MDHEN, CDR2 SYDVKM. The CDR3 loop reads CASSSDREAFF. The CDR3 DNA follows: TGTGCCAGCAGCTCGGACAGGGAAGCTTTCTTT.

Here the CDR3 reads CSAGAQDEQYF. DNA for the CDR3: TGCAGTGCTGGGGCGCAAGACGAGCAGTACTTC. The V call is TRBV20-1, the J call TRBJ2-7; D might be TRBD1 (5 bases). CDR1 and CDR2 from the germline V gene are DFQATT and SNEGSKA (reference sequence). Trimming shortened V by 5 bases and J by 5 bases, and 10 bases separated the two germline ends. This CDR3 contains 11 residues.

This chain joins TRBV29-1 and TRBJ2-1, with TRBD2 matching over 8 bases. This CDR3 is 14 amino acids long. CDR1 is SQVTM, CDR2 ANQGSEA, per germline. V lost 5 bases, J lost 3 bases, and 6 bases stayed unmatched. CDR3 protein: CSVRGGVDYNEQFF. The CDR3 DNA reads TGCAGCGTTCGGGGGGGCGTCGACTACAATGAGCAGTTCTTC.

The chain recombines TRBV5-1 with TRBJ2-3; 11 nucleotides agree with TRBD1. Germline lookup yields CDR1 SGHRS and CDR2 YFSETQ. CDR3 length: 16 amino acids. J gave up 5 bases and V 4 bases, and 9 bases lay outside the gene matches. The CDR3: CASSVSDRGLQDTQYF. The CDR3 nucleotides read TGCGCCAGCAGCGTATCGGACAGGGGGCTACAAGATACGCAGTATTTT.

The chain has TRBV5-4 and TRBJ2-7; TRBD2 matches 7 bases. Germline V CDR1 and CDR2: SGHNT, YYREEE (reference sequence). The V gene end was trimmed by 2 bases and the J gene end by 0 bases; junction bases not matched to a gene: 2. The CDR3 covers 14 residues. CDR3 DNA: TGTGCCAGCAGCTTTAGCGGGCTCTCCTACGAGCAGTACTTC. Its protein product is CASSFSGLSYEQYF.

V is TRBV10-3 and J is TRBJ2-1; perhaps TRBD2 as D (5 bases). The CDR3 totals 14 residues. Per germline, CDR1 ENHRY and CDR2 SYGVKD. Deletions cut 7 bases from V and 2 bases from J, with 12 bases between. CDR3 DNA: TGTGCCATCACTCGGACTGCTCCCTACAATGAGCAGTTCTTC. This encodes CAITRTAPYNEQFF.

As regards this clone: The same CDR3 also results from other DNA sequences found in this sample. The CDR3: CASSLRGTEAFF. The CDR3 coding sequence is TGTGCCAGCAGCTTAAGGGGGACAGAAGCTTTCTTT. The genes are TRBV7-9 and TRBJ1-1; TRBD1 might be the D (6 bases). V was pared by 2 bases and J by 8 bases, with 9 bases between. The CDR3 has 12 residues. From germline, CDR1 is SEHNR and CDR2 FQNEAQ (reference sequence).

In the case of this clone: The same CDR3 is also encoded by other DNA sequences in this sample. V and J are TRBV9 and TRBJ2-5; the match to TRBD2 covers 8 bases. Looked up from germline, CDR1 is SGDLS and CDR2 is YYNGEE. The CDR3 spans 12 residues. V dropped 4 bases and J dropped 4; count of bases not matched to a gene: 0. The CDR3 coding sequence is TGTGCCAGCAGCCGGGAGGGAGAGACCCAGTACTTC. Its protein is CASSREGETQYF.

The table lists this clone with a count of one. The rearrangement joins TRBV2 to TRBJ2-7, with D unresolved. The CDR3 has 13 residues. Germline V gene lookup returns CDR1 SNHLY and CDR2 FYNNEI. V gave up 8 bases and J gave up 4 bases, with 15 bases separating them. The CDR3 coding sequence is TGTGCCAGCGTCGAAGGAACAAATTACGAGCAGTACTTC. The encoded protein is CASVEGTNYEQYF.

The V gene is TRBV28, the J gene TRBJ1-2; tentatively, D is TRBD1 (6 bases). The CDR3 runs to 11 residues. The V gene's germline CDR1 is MDHEN and CDR2 SYDVKM. Trimming pared 6 bases from V and 12 bases from J, leaving 14 bases between. The DNA of the CDR3 is TGTGCCAGCAGACAACAGGGTTTTGACACCTTC. This encodes CASRQQGFDTF.

V and J are TRBV5-1 and TRBJ2-2, with TRBD2 matching over 7 bases. The CDR3 length is 14 residues. Per germline, CDR1 SGHRS and CDR2 YFSETQ. Trimming removed 2 bases from V and 8 bases from J; junction bases left unmatched: 6. DNA of the CDR3: TGCGCCAGCAGCTTAAAAGGGACTATGGGGGAGCTGTTTTTT. It yields the protein CASSLKGTMGELFF.